The 8 T cell receptor beta chains in this list originate from one sample, sequenced in a study of blood T cell repertoires in COVID-19. Sequencing was performed with immunoSEQ multiplex PCR; in TCRdb, only in-frame clones are kept and a portion is missing. The sample includes about 200,000 clones, over 75% of them seen just once. The sequenced sample consisted of peripheral blood. These TCRs come from a man between 60 and 75 years old with acute or convalescent COVID-19.

As DNA, the CDR3 is TGTGCCACCAGTGACCCGGGGGGGAAAAGGCGTGAAAAACTGTTTTTT. Amino acids: CATSDPGGKRREKLFF. This sequence joins TRBV24-1 and TRBJ1-4; the D gene is possibly TRBD1 (5 bases). The ends were cut back, 4 bases at V and 7 bases at J, with 18 bases in the middle. The CDR3 loop spans 16 amino acids. Per germline, CDR1 KGHDR and CDR2 SFDVKD.

This rearrangement joins TRBV7-2 to TRBJ2-1, with unresolved D. Germline CDR1 and CDR2: SGHTA and FQGNSA. The CDR3 has 13 residues. V was shortened by 7 bases and J by 8 bases, with 15 bases between the two germline ends. CDR3 loop: CASNLLLSDEQFF. CDR3 nucleotides: TGTGCCAGCAACCTACTACTTTCCGATGAGCAGTTCTTC.

This sequence joins TRBV19 and TRBJ2-2; weak D call: TRBD2 (7 bases). Per germline, CDR1 LNHDA and CDR2 SQIVND (reference sequence). The V end lost 7 bases, the J end lost 1 base, and 16 bases lay between the germline ends. This CDR3 region has 16 residues. CDR3 DNA sequence: TGTGCCAGTACCCGAGAGGGGGGGCGGAACACCGGGGAGCTGTTTTTT. This sequence encodes CASTREGGRNTGELFF.

This sequence joins TRBV5-1 and TRBJ2-3; 7 bases are shared with TRBD1. In germline, CDR1 is SGHRS, CDR2 YFSETQ. The CDR3 is 15 residues long. V shed 6 bases, J shed 0 bases, and the junction held 7 bases outside the gene matches. This CDR3 is CASNAGTVSTDTQYF. CDR3 bases: TGCGCCAGCAACGCCGGGACAGTGAGCACAGATACGCAGTATTTT.

This chain joins TRBV15 and TRBJ1-4; D perhaps matches TRBD1 (6 bases). From germline, CDR1 is LNHNV and CDR2 YYDKDF (reference sequence). CDR3 size: 15 residues. V was clipped by 3 bases and J by 0 bases, with 8 bases between them. CDR3 in DNA: TGTGCCACCAGCAGGGACAGAGCAACTAATGAAAAACTGTTTTTT. Encoded protein: CATSRDRATNEKLFF.

The chain employs TRBV19 and TRBJ1-5; possible D gene TRBD1, 6 bases. The CDR3 spans 16 residues. V shed 6 bases and J shed 2 bases, with 17 bases lying between them. Looked up from germline, CDR1 is LNHDA and CDR2 is SQIVND (reference sequence). Here the CDR3 DNA reads TGTGCCAGTAGAACAGGGAACGGTATAGGCAATCAGCCCCAGCATTTT. It codes for CASRTGNGIGNQPQHF.

CDR3 in DNA: TGTGCCAGCAGCTTGCGGGGGATTAATGAAAAACTGTTTTTT. This translates into CASSLRGINEKLFF. The chain recombines TRBV5-6 with TRBJ1-4; maybe TRBD1 (5 bases). The CDR3 loop spans 14 amino acids. V was trimmed by 1 base and J by 4 bases, leaving 8 bases between them. Germline V CDR1 and CDR2: SGHDT, YYEEEE.

A single count supports this clone. No DNA is shown, since the ends of the CDR3 on it are uncertain; the CDR3 is the one TCRdb lists. The CDR3: CASSSSGQKETQYF. This sequence joins TRBV27 and TRBJ2-5; the table's TRBD1 call for D was not verified on the DNA. The CDR3 length is 14 residues, termini included. The germline V gene has CDR1 MNHEY and CDR2 SMNVEV (reference sequence).